The T cell receptor (beta chain) under discussion was sequenced for a study of T-cell memory formation after mild COVID-19. Germline V gene sequence: CDR1 DFQATT, CDR2 SNEGSKA (reference sequence). After removal of 3 bases from V and 0 bases from J, the junction contained 1 base not matched to a gene. The CDR3 is 13 amino acids. About this clonotype: Its antigen is as yet unknown.

TCRdb analysed the 5' RACE reads with MiXCR anew, one entry per CDR3 protein. The sample holds about 420,000 distinct CDR3 sequences, about 22% seen once. Findings of the study overall: CD4+ contracting clones lay mainly in CM and EM, CD8+ ones in EMRA.

V usage is TRBV20-1 and J usage is TRBJ1-1; 7 positions agree with TRBD1. The sample comprised PBMCs or a T cell subset sorted from them (not recorded which). This receptor was identified in an adult woman who had mild COVID-19 (a few samples of this study predate the infection). Cell type and time point are not known. The CDR3 bases are TGCAGTGCTAGGACAGGGATGAACACTGAAGCTTTCTTT. Protein sequence: CSARTGMNTEAFF.